Presented here are 5 T cell receptor beta chains from one specimen sequenced in a study of neoadjuvant anti-PD-1 for oral cavity cancer. Some clones are missing from TCRdb's copy, which holds only in-frame ones; the method was immunoSEQ multiplex PCR. The table includes tens of thousands of clones, 70% to 85% detected once. Specimen: PBMCs, collected before nivolumab (anti-PD-1) treatment. The receptor set was obtained from a person aged 35 to 85 with oral cavity squamous cell carcinoma.

J is TRBJ2-3 and V is TRBV6-1; D call uncertain. This CDR3 is built from 12 residues. The germline CDR1 and CDR2 sequences are MNHNS and SASEGT. V was clipped by 2 bases and J by 5 bases, with 5 bases between them. This CDR3 reads CASSERIDTQYF. Written as DNA, the CDR3 is TGTGCCAGCAGTGAACGTATAGATACGCAGTATTTT.

The chain combines TRBV10-3 with TRBJ1-1; possible D gene TRBD1, 6 bases. Germline CDR1 ENHRY, CDR2 SYGVKD. CDR3 length: 12 amino acids. The V end was cut by 11 bases, the J end by 4 bases, with 14 bases between. CDR3 amino acids: CASTGTGTEAFF. Here the CDR3 DNA reads TGTGCCTCAACAGGGACGGGCACTGAAGCTTTCTTT.

This sequence joins TRBV6-5 and TRBJ2-7, with no clear D. Trimming stripped 0 bases from V and 4 bases from J, with 10 bases between. The CDR3 is 14 residues long. Germline loops: CDR1 MNHEY, CDR2 SVGAGI. CDR3 nucleotide sequence: TGTGCCAGCAGTTACTCTTCTAGGAAATACGAGCAGTACTTC. Translation: CASSYSSRKYEQYF.

The gene calls are TRBV15 and TRBJ1-5, with 7 bases fitting TRBD1. CDR1 and CDR2 (germline): LNHNV, YYDKDF (reference sequence). Trimming took 0 bases from V and 4 from J; bases not matched to a gene: 15. The CDR3 consists of 19 residues. The CDR3, as DNA: TGTGCCACCAGCAGAGATCCCCGACAGGGAAGATTAAGTAATCAGCCCCAGCATTTT. This codes for CATSRDPRQGRLSNQPQHF.

The V gene is TRBV7-9, the J gene TRBJ1-4; a possible D gene is TRBD1 (5 bases). Germline V lookup: CDR1 SEHNR, CDR2 FQNEAQ (reference sequence). The CDR3 runs 14 residues. The V end was cut by 3 bases, the J end by 7 bases, with 12 bases between. The CDR3 spells CASSFDRDVEKLFF. The DNA for the CDR3 is TGTGCCAGCAGCTTCGACAGAGACGTTGAAAAACTGTTTTTT.